One and the same sample provided the 3 T cell receptor beta chains below, sequenced in a study of OX40 agonist ivuxolimab in advanced cancers. TCRdb keeps only in-frame clones here, not all; method: immunoSEQ multiplex PCR. The sample shows roughly 50,000 clones, 65% to 85% of them seen only once. The sequencing here drew on CD4+ or CD8+ T cells sorted from blood, taken in a trial of the OX40 agonist ivuxolimab. The receptor source for this set is an adult with an advanced solid tumor such as melanoma, head and neck, liver or kidney cancer.

The rearrangement uses TRBV28 and TRBJ1-1; 7 bases are shared with TRBD1. The V segment lost 8 bases and the J segment 6 bases; nucleotides outside the gene matches: 15. CDR3 length: 15 residues. Germline CDR1 and CDR2: MDHEN and SYDVKM. The CDR3 protein is CASAAATGWWSEAFF. In nucleotides, the CDR3 is TGTGCCAGCGCCGCGGCGACAGGGTGGTGGTCTGAAGCTTTCTTT.

Here the CDR3 DNA reads TGTGCCAGCAGTCCCGACCCGACCCGAAACTATGGCTACACCTTC. It is translated as CASSPDPTRNYGYTF. The chain combines TRBV6-6 with TRBJ1-2; D is undetermined. Trimming cost V 5 bases and J 2 bases, with 15 bases left between them. The germline CDR1 and CDR2 sequences are MNHNY and SVGAGI (reference sequence). The CDR3 runs to 15 residues.

This clone was counted between two and nine times. The chain couples TRBV2 to TRBJ2-7; 11 bases agree with TRBD2. There are 13 residues in the CDR3. In germline, CDR1 is SNHLY, CDR2 FYNNEI. The trim removed 4 bases at V and 12 bases at J, leaving 8 bases unmatched. This CDR3 is CASSVDSGGAPYV. CDR3 DNA sequence: TGTGCCAGCAGTGTGGATAGCGGGGGGGCCCCGTACGTC.